What follows are 28 T cell receptor beta chains derived from one specimen sequenced in a study of response to subunit inactivated influenza vaccine (dated by TCRdb to the late 2010s). The library was obtained by RT-PCR. The sequencer was an Illumina HiSeq 2500. TCRdb reanalyzed the raw reads on its own, using fastp at Q25 for trimming and MiXCR for clone calling, and kept in-frame beta chains. Entries that share a CDR3 protein sequence are merged under the most common genes and DNA. In this sample the table shows more than 700,000 distinct CDR3 sequences, around 20% of which occur a single time. The ten most abundant clones make up 9.5% to 13% of the sample. The specimen comprised PBMCs from blood, sampled less than 6 days after vaccination. Every receptor here comes from a man in his fifties who received an inactivated influenza vaccine. Donor details come from another sample of the same person, matched by shared clones.

In this sample, this clonotype turned up a few times. The rearrangement uses TRBV6-5 and TRBJ2-7; TRBD2 matches at 8 bases. V dropped 4 bases and J dropped 0; count of bases not matched to a gene: 11. The germline CDR1 and CDR2 sequences are MNHEY and SVGAGI. This CDR3 region has 17 residues. CDR3 sequence: CASSLSPSGRLSYEQYF. The CDR3, as DNA: TGTGCCAGCAGTTTATCTCCGAGCGGGAGACTCTCCTACGAGCAGTACTTC.

This clonotype was detected ten times or more. V is TRBV27 and J is TRBJ2-1, with TRBD2 matching 14 bases. The J segment lost 0 bases and the V segment lost 2 bases, leaving 0 bases of the junction unmatched. The V gene's germline CDR1 is MNHEY and CDR2 SMNVEV (reference sequence). CDR3 size: 17 residues. The CDR3 DNA sequence: TGTGCCAGCAGTTTAGGGACTAGCGGGAGCTCCTACAATGAGCAGTTCTTC. It is translated as CASSLGTSGSSYNEQFF.

This clonotype was observed a handful of times. The germline gene is not matched at one end of the junction; a read error may be the cause. The rearrangement links TRBV6-2 or TRBV6-3 to TRBJ2-5; perhaps D is TRBD1 or TRBD2 (5 bases each). In germline, CDR1 is MNHEY, CDR2 SVGEGT. The CDR3 totals 13 residues. The CDR3 DNA follows: TGTGCCAGCAGTAACCCGCCCGGGGCTCCTGGCGACTTC. Amino acid sequence: CASSNPPGAPGDF.

This clonotype has just one count. The chain is built from TRBV12-3 or TRBV12-4 and TRBJ2-5; D unclear. Deletions cut 3 bases from V and 7 bases from J, with 12 bases between. This CDR3 has 13 residues. The CDR3 protein is CASSFRLDGTQYF. CDR3 in DNA: TGTGCCAGCAGTTTTAGGCTAGATGGGACCCAGTACTTC.

The rearrangement uses TRBV15 and TRBJ2-7; tentative D call: TRBD1 (6 bases). The CDR3 runs 14 residues. Germline V lookup: CDR1 LNHNV, CDR2 YYDKDF (reference sequence). V lost 1 base, J lost 12 bases, and 19 bases lay in between. In DNA form, the CDR3 reads TGTGCCACCAGCAGAGTAAGGGACAATCCCGTAATGTACTTC. It codes for CATSRVRDNPVMYF.

The rearrangement links TRBV7-9 to TRBJ2-7; D perhaps matches TRBD2 (6 bases). V was cut by 6 bases and J by 1 base, with 16 bases left in between. The CDR3 consists of 15 residues. Germline V CDR1 and CDR2: SEHNR, FQNEAQ (reference sequence). The CDR3: CASSNSGTPSYEQYF. In DNA form, the CDR3 reads TGTGCCAGCAGTAACTCCGGGACTCCATCCTACGAGCAGTACTTC.

This clonotype was seen more than once but under ten times. J is TRBJ1-1 and V is TRBV20-1; no clear D gene. The CDR3 has 14 amino acids. V lost 1 base to trimming and J lost 0 bases, with 9 bases between them. Per germline, CDR1 DFQATT and CDR2 SNEGSKA (reference sequence). The chain's CDR3 is CSARVILMNTEAFF. The DNA of the CDR3 is TGCAGTGCTAGAGTGATACTTATGAACACTGAAGCTTTCTTT.

This clonotype has just a few counts. The chain employs TRBV7-3 and TRBJ1-1; D is possibly TRBD1 (5 bases). V lost 1 base and J lost 4, with 10 bases in between. Germline CDR1 is SGHTA and CDR2 is FQGTGA. The CDR3 length is 14 residues. The CDR3 loop is CASSLSSRGTEAFF. In DNA, the CDR3 is TGTGCCAGCAGCTTAAGCTCTAGGGGCACTGAAGCTTTCTTT.

The sample holds many counts of this clonotype. The genes are TRBV12-3 or TRBV12-4 and TRBJ2-7; D possibly corresponds to TRBD2 (6 bases). V shed 1 base and J shed 4 bases, with 11 bases lying between them. The CDR3 length is 14 residues. CDR3 bases: TGTGCCAGCAGTTTAGGACTAGGGTCTTACGAGCAGTACTTC. Protein product: CASSLGLGSYEQYF.

This clonotype was found a few times. The V and J genes are TRBV9 and TRBJ2-3; 8 nucleotides match TRBD1. The CDR3 covers 15 residues. Losses at the gene ends were 3 bases for V and 3 bases for J; bases not matched to a gene: 6. In germline, CDR1 is SGDLS, CDR2 YYNGEE. CDR3 sequence reads: CASSATGVGTDTQYF. DNA for the CDR3: TGTGCCAGCAGCGCGACAGGGGTGGGTACAGATACGCAGTATTTT.

This clonotype came up many times. The rearrangement links TRBV29-1 to TRBJ2-1, with 9 bases fitting TRBD1. The CDR3 runs to 14 residues. The germline CDR1 and CDR2 sequences are SQVTM and ANQGSEA. Trimming cost V 7 bases and J 4 bases; bases outside gene matches: 8. For the CDR3, the DNA is TGCAGCGGTCGCGACAGGGGGTTATACAATGAGCAGTTCTTC. This encodes CSGRDRGLYNEQFF.

This rearrangement joins TRBV2 to TRBJ1-4, with 9 bases identical to TRBD1. Germline V gene lookup returns CDR1 SNHLY and CDR2 FYNNEI. The CDR3 covers 14 residues. V lost 6 bases and J lost 8; bases outside the gene matches: 7. The CDR3 protein is CASREQGAGEKLFF. The CDR3 region has the DNA TGTGCCAGCAGAGAACAGGGGGCAGGGGAAAAACTGTTTTTT.

The chain links TRBV5-5 to TRBJ1-2, with a possible D match to TRBD1 (5 bases). Looked up from germline, CDR1 is SGHKS and CDR2 is YYEKEE (reference sequence). This CDR3 has 15 residues. V was pared by 4 bases and J by 6 bases, with 19 bases between. CDR3 loop: CASSLQTGTLHGYTF. The CDR3 bases are TGTGCCAGCAGCCTCCAAACCGGGACCCTCCATGGCTACACCTTC. Drawing the rest from reference TRBV5-5 and TRBJ1-2, the complete variable domain is DAGVTQSPTHLIKTRGQQVTLRCSPISGHKSVSWYQQVLGQGPQFIFQYYEKEERGRGNFPDRFSARQFPNYSSELNVNALLLGDSALYLCASSLQTGTLHGYTFGSGTRLTVV.

The sample holds many counts of this clonotype. The chain is built from TRBV12-3 or TRBV12-4 and TRBJ1-3; D gene unclear. The CDR3 contains 15 residues. The V end was cut by 5 bases, the J end by 4 bases, with 15 bases between. CDR3 protein: CASSPLVTRGNTIYF. Written as DNA, the CDR3 is TGTGCCAGCAGTCCCTTAGTCACCAGGGGAAACACCATATATTTT.

Only a few counts were recorded for this clonotype. This chain connects TRBV6-1 to TRBJ2-7, with 15 bases matching TRBD2. V lost 5 bases, J lost 5 bases, and 4 bases stayed unmatched. From germline, CDR1 is MNHNS and CDR2 SASEGT. The CDR3 consists of 15 residues. In DNA, the CDR3 is TGTGCCAGCAGTCTGGGGACTAGCGGGAGGAACGAGCAGTACTTC. It is translated as CASSLGTSGRNEQYF.

V gene TRBV28 combines with J gene TRBJ2-1; 8 nucleotides match TRBD2. Trimming at V came to 3 bases and at J to 8 bases, leaving 12 bases not matched to a gene. This CDR3 comprises 16 residues. Germline CDR1 MDHEN, CDR2 SYDVKM. The CDR3 DNA sequence: TGTGCCAGCAGTTTCCACTACAGCGGGAGCCTGGATGAGCAGTTCTTC. Amino acid sequence: CASSFHYSGSLDEQFF.

This clonotype was observed many times. The J gene is TRBJ2-1, the V gene TRBV5-1, with D unresolved. Germline loops: CDR1 SGHRS, CDR2 YFSETQ. The CDR3 totals 12 residues. V was clipped by 7 bases and J by 8 bases, with 13 bases between them. The CDR3 DNA follows: TGCGCCAGCTGGGGTGGTCCGGATGAGCAGTTCTTC. It specifies CASWGGPDEQFF.

This clonotype was counted between two and nine times. The chain is built from TRBV12-3 or TRBV12-4 and TRBJ1-6; D unresolved. The CDR3 spans 12 residues. V lost 6 bases, J lost 8 bases, and 8 bases lay in between. CDR3 sequence: CASRLGDSPLHF. CDR3 nucleotides: TGTGCCAGCAGGCTCGGGGATTCACCCCTCCACTTT.

There are a few counts of this clonotype. This sequence joins TRBV5-5 and TRBJ2-2; D possibly corresponds to TRBD1 (5 bases). Germline CDR1 is SGHKS and CDR2 is YYEKEE (reference sequence). The length of the CDR3 is 16 residues. The germline V and J ends were trimmed by 1 base and 3 bases, with 13 bases remaining between them. The CDR3 region is CASSLLGRVHTGELFF. The CDR3 bases are TGTGCCAGCAGCTTGCTAGGCAGGGTTCACACCGGGGAGCTGTTTTTT.

As to this clonotype: The CDR3 ends on some other residue instead of the conserved phenylalanine or tryptophan, so this is likely a read error. The J gene is TRBJ2-2, the V gene TRBV6-4; D call uncertain. Germline V lookup: CDR1 MRHNA, CDR2 SNTAGT. The CDR3 contains 14 residues. The V gene lost 2 bases and the J gene lost 3 bases, with 7 bases spanning the gap. The CDR3 sequence: CASSDQADTGELFS. The CDR3 nucleotides read TGTGCCAGCAGTGACCAAGCCGACACCGGGGAGCTGTTTTCT.

This clonotype was seen a few times. The V and J genes are TRBV9 and TRBJ2-7; the D gene could be TRBD1 or TRBD2 (5 bases each). This CDR3 has 15 residues. V was trimmed by 2 bases and J by 6 bases, leaving 18 bases between them. CDR1 and CDR2 from the germline V gene are SGDLS and YYNGEE. This chain's CDR3 is CASSVGTGVMGEQYF. Here the CDR3 DNA reads TGTGCCAGCAGCGTTGGGACCGGGGTAATGGGCGAGCAGTACTTC. Full variable domain (missing parts from reference TRBV9 and TRBJ2-7): DSGVTQTPKHLITATGQRVTLRCSPRSGDLSVYWYQQSLDQGLQFLIQYYNGEERAKGNILERFSAQQFPDLHSELNLSSLELGDSALYFCASSVGTGVMGEQYFGPGTRLTVT.

This clonotype was counted only a few times. The gene calls are TRBV7-2 and TRBJ1-3, with TRBD1 matching 7 bases. This CDR3 has 14 amino acids. J was trimmed by 2 bases and V by 5 bases; bases with no gene match: 3. Germline CDR1 and CDR2: SGHTA and FQGNSA. As DNA, the CDR3 is TGTGCCAGCAGCATAGGGGGCCCTGGAAACACCATATATTTT. It yields the protein CASSIGGPGNTIYF.

The sample holds many counts of this clonotype. This rearrangement joins TRBV12-3 or TRBV12-4 to TRBJ1-5; D uncertain. The CDR3 has 13 amino acids. V was pared by 3 bases and J by 3 bases, with 6 bases between. CDR3 in amino acids: CASSLETNQPQHF. CDR3 nucleotide sequence: TGTGCCAGCAGTTTGGAGACCAATCAGCCCCAGCATTTT.

The gene calls are TRBV28 and TRBJ1-1; D unclear. Trimming took 8 bases from V and 3 from J, leaving 22 bases between them. CDR3 length equals 16 residues. Germline CDR1 MDHEN, CDR2 SYDVKM. CDR3 DNA sequence: TGTGCCAGCCTTACTTCCAGTGCCAGCGGGTACACTGAAGCTTTCTTT. This codes for CASLTSSASGYTEAFF.

This clonotype was observed at least ten times. At one boundary the junction diverges from the germline segment, which might be a read error. The gene calls are TRBV7-8 and TRBJ2-7; D gene ambiguous. The V gene's germline CDR1 is SGHVS and CDR2 FQNEAQ. The length of the CDR3 is 13 residues. CDR3 nucleotides: TGCGCCAGCAGCTTGGCCTCTGCATACGAGCAGTACTTC. Translation gives CASSLASAYEQYF. The full variable domain, its missing parts supplied by reference TRBV7-8 and TRBJ2-7, is GAGVSQSPRYKVAKRGQDVALRCDPISGHVSLFWYQQALGQGPEFLTYFQNEAQLDKSGLPSDRFFAERPEGSVSTLKIQRTQQEDSAVYLCASSLASAYEQYFGPGTRLTVT.

The V call is TRBV29-1, the J call TRBJ2-1; perhaps TRBD1 as D (5 bases). This CDR3 is 12 amino acids long. The germline V gene encodes CDR1 SQVTM and CDR2 ANQGSEA. V was cut by 4 bases and J by 7 bases, with 11 bases left in between. Here the CDR3 DNA reads TGCAGCGTTGGGAGACAGCCGAATGAGCAGTTCTTC. Translated, it gives CSVGRQPNEQFF.

This chain joins TRBV29-1 and TRBJ1-2; no definite D call. From germline, CDR1 is SQVTM and CDR2 ANQGSEA. The CDR3 is made up of 13 amino acids. Trimming left V 3 bases short and J 7 bases short, with 15 bases between. The CDR3 DNA sequence: TGCAGCGTTGAGGGCGGGGATGCTTCTGGCTACACCTTC. This gives the protein CSVEGGDASGYTF.

CDR3 residues: CSAPSGYGYTF. The CDR3 bases are TGCAGTGCCCCAAGTGGCTATGGCTACACCTTC. The chain has TRBV20-1 and TRBJ1-2; no reliable D call. The CDR3 runs to 11 residues. The ends were cut back, 6 bases at V and 4 bases at J, with 9 bases in the middle. From germline, CDR1 is DFQATT and CDR2 SNEGSKA (reference sequence).